These 19 T cell receptor beta chains originate from one sample sequenced in a study of blood T cells in healthy people across ages. Sample-barcoded 5' priming and a J-beta primer mix drove a second PCR of about 6 to 12 cycles. TCRdb re-derived calls from the 5' RACE reads in MiXCR, one entry per CDR3 protein. Of 750,000 to 850,000 distinct CDR3 sequences in the sample, 20% to 25% are singletons; the top ten hold more than 3%. The data were also submitted as part of a second study, on T cells of mothers and their children.

Sequenced: blood. The receptor set was obtained from a boy younger than 18 in good health.

The chain combines TRBV6-5 with TRBJ2-4; D possibly corresponds to TRBD2 (5 bases). Per the germline V gene, CDR1 is MNHEY and CDR2 is SVGAGI. The CDR3 has 12 amino acids. The CDR3 is CAVRGGKNIQYF. For the CDR3, the DNA is TGTGCAGTAAGAGGAGGCAAAAACATTCAGTACTTC.

This clonotype was found a few times. The CDR3 is CASSFRLIMNTEAFF. In DNA, the CDR3 is TGTGCCAGCAGTTTTCGGTTGATTATGAACACTGAAGCTTTCTTT. This chain uses TRBV28 with TRBJ1-1, with D hard to call. The V gene lost 3 bases and the J gene lost 0 bases, with 11 bases spanning the gap. Per germline, CDR1 MDHEN and CDR2 SYDVKM. The CDR3 consists of 15 residues.

V is TRBV29-1 and J is TRBJ2-3, with D perhaps matching TRBD2 (5 bases). This CDR3 has 13 amino acids. CDR1 is SQVTM, CDR2 ANQGSEA, per germline. V was clipped by 4 bases and J by 1 base, with 9 bases between them. The CDR3 loop reads CSVVAGGTDTQYF. As DNA, the CDR3 is TGCAGCGTTGTTGCGGGTGGCACAGATACGCAGTATTTT.

CDR3 nucleotide sequence: TGTGCCTGGAGTGTAAGGGGAAAGACTGGCTACACCTTC. Amino acids: CAWSVRGKTGYTF. The chain couples TRBV30 to TRBJ1-2; a possible D gene is TRBD1 (5 bases). Germline V gene lookup returns CDR1 GTSNPN and CDR2 SVGIG (reference sequence). Trimming pared 0 bases from V and 7 bases from J, leaving 12 bases between. The CDR3 has 13 amino acids.

The chain joins TRBV27 to TRBJ2-7; D may correspond to TRBD1 or TRBD2 (5 bases each). The germline CDR1 and CDR2 sequences are MNHEY and SMNVEV (reference sequence). V lost 0 bases and J lost 3, with 30 bases in between. The CDR3 is 21 residues long. The CDR3: CASSLSRPIPGASNSGYEQYF. CDR3 DNA: TGTGCCAGCAGTTTATCGAGGCCCATCCCTGGGGCTTCTAACAGCGGCTACGAGCAGTACTTC.

This chain joins TRBV12-3 or TRBV12-4 and TRBJ2-7; D tentatively reads TRBD1 or TRBD2 (5 bases each). V was pared by 3 bases and J by 3 bases, with 9 bases between. The CDR3 is 13 residues long. The CDR3 bases are TGTGCCAGCAGTTTCTGGGACCGCTACGAGCAGTACTTC. Residues: CASSFWDRYEQYF.

The CDR3 loop reads CASSSGLAGAPSTDTQYF. DNA for the CDR3: TGTGCCAGCAGCTCCGGACTAGCGGGAGCTCCTAGCACAGATACGCAGTATTTT. The rearrangement links TRBV27 to TRBJ2-3; 13 bases agree with TRBD2. The CDR3 has 18 residues. Germline assignment: CDR1 MNHEY and CDR2 SMNVEV (reference sequence). V trimming: 6 bases; J trimming: 0 bases; junction bases outside the gene matches: 9.

The V gene is TRBV29-1, the J gene TRBJ2-6; 8 nucleotides line up with TRBD1. Germline CDR1 reads SQVTM; CDR2 reads ANQGSEA. V was pared by 6 bases and J by 3 bases, with 16 bases of the junction left unmatched. The CDR3 runs 18 residues. The CDR3 nucleotides read TGCAGCGTCCTAATTACCGGGACAGGTTTATTTGGGGCCAACGTCCTGACTTTC. It specifies CSVLITGTGLFGANVLTF.

The V gene is TRBV7-2, the J gene TRBJ2-7; D may be TRBD1 or TRBD2 (6 bases each). Germline-derived CDR1 and CDR2 are SGHTA and FQGNSA. V was shortened by 5 bases and J by 7 bases, with 15 bases between the two germline ends. The CDR3 covers 13 residues. The CDR3: CASSAWGAEEQYF. The DNA of the CDR3 is TGTGCCAGCAGCGCCTGGGGGGCAGAAGAGCAGTACTTC.

This clonotype was counted only a few times. The CDR3 spells CASSLASGVGEETQYF. The CDR3 DNA reads TGTGCCAGCAGCTTAGCCAGCGGGGTAGGAGAAGAGACCCAGTACTTC. This rearrangement joins TRBV7-8 to TRBJ2-5; TRBD2 aligns across 7 bases. This CDR3 has 16 residues. Germline-derived CDR1 and CDR2 are SGHVS and FQNEAQ. Trimming cost V 0 bases and J 3 bases; bases outside gene matches: 7.

This chain links TRBV20-1 with TRBJ1-2; tentative D call: TRBD1 (6 bases). The CDR3 sequence is 12 residues long. Germline V gene lookup returns CDR1 DFQATT and CDR2 SNEGSKA (reference sequence). V lost 3 bases to trimming and J lost 8 bases, with 13 bases between them. CDR3 sequence reads: CSARITGPGYTF. The CDR3, as DNA: TGCAGTGCTAGGATAACAGGGCCCGGCTACACCTTC.

In its sample, this clonotype was seen a few times. The V and J genes are TRBV4-3 and TRBJ1-6; no clear D. The CDR3 spans 15 residues. Trimming left V 0 bases short and J 10 bases short, with 13 bases between. Germline CDR1 reads LGHNA; CDR2 reads YSLEER. CDR3 sequence reads: CASSQDWVGISPLHF. CDR3 sequence (DNA): TGCGCCAGCAGCCAAGATTGGGTGGGGATCTCACCCCTCCACTTT.

V and J are TRBV29-1 and TRBJ1-1, with 8 bases lining up with TRBD1. CDR3 length equals 14 residues. The germline V gene has CDR1 SQVTM and CDR2 ANQGSEA. The V segment lost 6 bases and the J segment 2 bases; nucleotides outside the gene matches: 8. Here the CDR3 reads CSVWTGKSNTEAFF. The CDR3, as DNA: TGCAGCGTGTGGACAGGGAAGTCAAACACTGAAGCTTTCTTT.

The V gene is TRBV4-3, the J gene TRBJ2-5; 7 bases fit TRBD1. Germline loops: CDR1 LGHNA, CDR2 YSLEER. The CDR3 has 18 amino acids. The trim removed 0 bases at V and 4 bases at J, leaving 14 bases unmatched. CDR3 sequence reads: CASSQDRVGGPRRETQYF. In DNA form, the CDR3 reads TGCGCCAGCAGCCAAGATCGAGTAGGGGGCCCCCGAAGAGAGACCCAGTACTTC.

V usage is TRBV12-3 or TRBV12-4 and J usage is TRBJ2-3; D is possibly TRBD2 (7 bases). CDR3 length: 16 amino acids. Trimming stripped 6 bases from V and 1 base from J, with 17 bases between. The CDR3 nucleotides are TGTGCCAGCAGCTGGGATGGGGGGGCGCGCACAGATACGCAGTATTTT. Translation: CASSWDGGARTDTQYF.

This chain uses TRBV4-3 with TRBJ2-6; 9 bases are shared with TRBD1. CDR1 is LGHNA and CDR2 is YSLEER in the germline V gene. Unmatched junction bases numbered 5, after V lost 2 bases and J lost 0 bases. This CDR3 contains 18 residues. CDR3 amino acids: CASSQLDRGSSGANVLTF. DNA of the CDR3: TGCGCCAGCAGCCAACTGGACAGGGGCAGCTCTGGGGCCAACGTCCTGACTTTC.

This clonotype was counted many times. The chain combines TRBV28 with TRBJ2-5; 11 bases match TRBD2. The CDR3 loop spans 15 amino acids. Germline V CDR1 and CDR2: MDHEN, SYDVKM. The V segment lost 4 bases and the J segment 5 bases; nucleotides outside the gene matches: 6. CDR3 protein: CASSSPSGGWETQYF. The CDR3 region has the DNA TGTGCCAGCAGTTCCCCTAGCGGGGGGTGGGAGACCCAGTACTTC.

This clonotype was seen repeatedly, ten times or more. The gene calls are TRBV11-2 and TRBJ2-3; TRBD1 might be the D (5 bases). CDR3 length: 14 residues. V gave up 3 bases and J gave up 0 bases, with 7 bases separating them. CDR1 SGHAT and CDR2 FQNNGV come from the germline V gene. CDR3 loop: CASSLGPSTDTQYF. Written as DNA, the CDR3 is TGTGCCAGCAGCTTGGGGCCTAGCACAGATACGCAGTATTTT.

The chain combines TRBV5-1 with TRBJ1-4; tentative D call: TRBD1 (5 bases). CDR3 size: 13 residues. V was cut by 0 bases and J by 14 bases, with 14 bases left in between. Germline V CDR1 and CDR2: SGHRS, YFSETQ. CDR3 sequence: CASSLARDGNLFF. In DNA, the CDR3 is TGCGCCAGCAGCTTGGCCAGGGATGGAAACCTGTTTTTT.